Presented here are 8 T cell receptor beta chains from one specimen sequenced in a study of beta chain features in type 1 diabetes. The study's findings and limits: TCRB CDR3 length was moderately but significantly reduced in all four CD4+ subsets of Type 1 diabetes patients.

The whole isolated RNA underwent reverse transcription, so sequencing captured expressed TCRB transcripts. Using immunoSEQ multiplex PCR, the repertoire was profiled, and TCRdb retains in-frame clones only, with some absent. The table records approximately 130,000 clones, 15% to 20% of them present only once. Antigen specificity for these receptors is unknown. Material: central memory CD4+ T cells from blood. The source is a man between 18 and 35 years old with type 1 diabetes.

In its sample, this clone was seen once. The DNA of the CDR3 is TGTGCCAGCAGCGCCACAGGGGCCACAGATACGCAGTATTTT. It specifies CASSATGATDTQYF. The V call is TRBV7-8, the J call TRBJ2-3; TRBD1 matches at 7 bases. Germline trimming cut 5 bases from V and 2 bases from J; bases unmatched to any gene: 4. CDR3 size: 14 residues. Germline lookup yields CDR1 SGHVS and CDR2 FQNEAQ.

At least ten counts were recorded for this clone. The chain employs TRBV19 and TRBJ2-5, with D hard to call. Germline V gives CDR1 LNHDA, CDR2 SQIVND (reference sequence). The V gene lost 2 bases and the J gene lost 1 base, with 5 bases spanning the gap. This CDR3 is built from 13 residues. The CDR3 DNA follows: TGTGCCAGTAGTATACAGGCCCAAGAGACCCAGTACTTC. Translation gives CASSIQAQETQYF.

This clone was counted only a few times. The chain has TRBV7-2 and TRBJ2-3; D is possibly TRBD1 or TRBD2 (5 bases each). The CDR3 contains 16 residues. Trimming stripped 5 bases from V and 6 bases from J, with 21 bases between. Germline V lookup: CDR1 SGHTA, CDR2 FQGNSA. CDR3 nucleotide sequence: TGTGCCAGCAGCCCCACACGGGGACCACCAGGGGATACGCAGTATTTT. Protein: CASSPTRGPPGDTQYF. The full variable domain, with the rest looked up from reference TRBV7-2 and TRBJ2-3, is GAGVSQSPSNKVTEKGKDVELRCDPISGHTALYWYRQSLGQGLEFLIYFQGNSAPDKSGLPSDRFSAERTGGSVSTLTIQRTQQEDSAVYLCASSPTRGPPGDTQYFGPGTRLTVL.

The chain combines TRBV10-2 with TRBJ2-7, with 10 bases matching TRBD2. The germline V gene encodes CDR1 WSHSY and CDR2 SAAADI. Unmatched junction bases numbered 7, after V lost 2 bases and J lost 6 bases. This CDR3 contains 15 residues. CDR3 DNA: TGCGCCAGCAGTGAGCAAGCGGGAGGGCCCGGCGAGCAGTACTTC. It specifies CASSEQAGGPGEQYF.

This rearrangement joins TRBV14 to TRBJ2-1; the match to TRBD2 covers 10 bases. The trim removed 5 bases at V and 6 bases at J, leaving 13 bases unmatched. This CDR3 is built from 17 residues. Germline V gene data show CDR1 as SGHDN and CDR2 as FVKESK. CDR3 coding DNA: TGTGCCAGCAGCGACCCTCTAGCGGGGGCCTGGGCCAATGAGCAGTTCTTC. Translated: CASSDPLAGAWANEQFF.

This clone was counted between two and nine times. V gene TRBV29-1 combines with J gene TRBJ2-5, with a weak D call TRBD1 (5 bases). V was cut by 4 bases and J by 3 bases, with 9 bases left in between. The CDR3 consists of 12 residues. Per germline, CDR1 SQVTM and CDR2 ANQGSEA. CDR3 sequence reads: CSVAQTEETQYF. The DNA of the CDR3 is TGCAGCGTTGCCCAGACAGAAGAGACCCAGTACTTC.

The sample holds a few counts of this clone. The chain carries TRBV2 and TRBJ2-7, with 14 bases fitting TRBD2. The V segment lost 9 bases and the J segment 3 bases; nucleotides outside the gene matches: 7. The CDR3 extends over 15 amino acids. Germline V gene data show CDR1 as SNHLY and CDR2 as FYNNEI. DNA for the CDR3: TGTGCCAGTGGGACTAGCGGGGGCCGACGCTACGAGCAGTACTTC. This translates into CASGTSGGRRYEQYF.

This clone was seen ten or more times. The rearrangement links TRBV4-3 to TRBJ1-5; D gene unclear. The CDR3 length is 13 residues. V lost 4 bases and J lost 4, with 8 bases in between. Germline-derived CDR1 and CDR2 are LGHNA and YSLEER. CDR3 in amino acids: CASSLDFNQPQHF. In DNA, the CDR3 is TGCGCCAGCAGCCTCGATTTTAATCAGCCCCAGCATTTT.